Listed here are 10 T cell receptor beta chains from one sample, sequenced in a study of blood T cell repertoires in COVID-19. Repertoires were generated with immunoSEQ multiplex PCR, while TCRdb's copy carries only in-frame clones and drops some. Altogether 55,000 to 75,000 clones are present, around 79% being singletons, with the ten largest covering 22%. The sample consisted of peripheral blood. The receptors shown here come from a man in his 60s with acute or convalescent COVID-19.

This clone was counted between two and nine times. This chain uses TRBV28 with TRBJ2-2, with D possibly TRBD1 on 6 matching bases. The CDR3 extends over 15 amino acids. Germline V gives CDR1 MDHEN, CDR2 SYDVKM. Trimming pared 6 bases from V and 6 bases from J, leaving 17 bases between. The chain's CDR3 is CASRQFHRVAGELFF. The CDR3 nucleotides read TGTGCCAGCAGGCAATTCCACAGGGTCGCCGGGGAGCTGTTTTTT.

The rearrangement links TRBV29-1 to TRBJ1-2; D may be TRBD1 (6 bases). Trimming stripped 7 bases from V and 7 bases from J, with 13 bases between. The germline V gene encodes CDR1 SQVTM and CDR2 ANQGSEA. The CDR3 covers 11 residues. The CDR3 DNA sequence: TGCAGCGCCACAGGGTCTAGTGGCTACACCTTC. Amino acids: CSATGSSGYTF.

The rearrangement links TRBV3-1 (or the pseudogene TRBV3-2) to TRBJ1-6; TRBD1 aligns across 8 bases. The V segment lost 9 bases and the J segment 8 bases; nucleotides outside the gene matches: 6. The CDR3 has 13 residues. Looked up from germline, CDR1 is LGHDT and CDR2 is YNNKEL (reference sequence). CDR3 in amino acids: CASPGQDHSPLHF. The CDR3 coding sequence is TGTGCCAGTCCGGGACAGGACCATTCACCCCTCCACTTT.

The genes are TRBV5-1 and TRBJ1-5; D might be TRBD1 (5 bases). Germline V lookup: CDR1 SGHRS, CDR2 YFSETQ. The CDR3 has 15 amino acids. The V end lost 0 bases, the J end lost 5 bases, and 12 bases lay between the germline ends. DNA of the CDR3: TGCGCCAGCAGCTTGGGGGGCAGGGCCGATCAGCCCCAGCATTTT. Translation: CASSLGGRADQPQHF.

This clone was observed a handful of times. This chain connects TRBV2 to TRBJ2-7, with D perhaps TRBD2 (6 bases). The CDR3 is 12 residues long. The germline V gene encodes CDR1 SNHLY and CDR2 FYNNEI. V gave up 8 bases and J gave up 4 bases, with 12 bases separating them. The CDR3 sequence is CASLRGGYEQYF. CDR3 coding DNA: TGTGCCAGCCTGAGAGGAGGGTACGAGCAGTACTTC.

The chain carries TRBV6-5 and TRBJ1-5; 7 positions agree with TRBD1. This CDR3 is built from 15 residues. Germline V gives CDR1 MNHEY, CDR2 SVGAGI. Trimming removed 6 bases from V and 4 bases from J; junction bases left unmatched: 9. The CDR3 spells CASSPGTADNQPQHF. The CDR3 bases are TGTGCCAGCAGCCCCGGGACAGCTGATAATCAGCCCCAGCATTTT.

The chain couples TRBV2 to TRBJ2-7; a weak D match, TRBD1 (5 bases). Per germline, CDR1 SNHLY and CDR2 FYNNEI. V was pared by 4 bases and J by 7 bases, with 11 bases between. The CDR3 consists of 12 residues. The CDR3 here is CASSGGLGEQYV. CDR3 bases: TGTGCCAGCAGTGGGGGCCTGGGGGAGCAGTACGTC.

CDR3 region: CASSERGGYNEQFF. CDR3 sequence (DNA): TGTGCCAGCAGTGAGCGGGGGGGATACAATGAGCAGTTCTTC. The chain links TRBV2 to TRBJ2-1, with TRBD2 matching over 9 bases. V lost 3 bases to trimming and J lost 4 bases; unmatched junction nucleotides: 1. CDR3 length equals 14 residues. Germline assignment: CDR1 SNHLY and CDR2 FYNNEI.

The V call is TRBV23-1, the J call TRBJ2-5, with TRBD1 as a possible D gene (6 bases). TRBV23-1 is sorted into the ORF group, with uncertain function. The CDR3 has 15 residues. With 11 bases removed from V and 1 base from J, the gap between germline ends came to 20 bases. CDR3 amino acids: CALRKRGSTQETQYF. DNA for the CDR3: TGCGCCTTACGCAAGAGGGGGAGTACCCAAGAGACCCAGTACTTC.

This chain uses TRBV7-9 with TRBJ2-3; a possible D gene is TRBD2 (6 bases). V gave up 3 bases and J gave up 4 bases, with 14 bases separating them. Germline V gene lookup returns CDR1 SEHNR and CDR2 FQNEAQ (reference sequence). The CDR3 runs to 15 residues. The DNA of the CDR3 is TGTGCCAGCAGCTTGAGTCAGCCGGGGGCAGATACGCAGTATTTT. It codes for CASSLSQPGADTQYF. The whole variable domain, remainder taken from reference TRBV7-9 and TRBJ2-3, is DTGVSQNPRHKITKRGQNVTFRCDPISEHNRLYWYRQTLGQGPEFLTYFQNEAQLEKSRLLSDRFSAERPKGSFSTLEIQRTEQGDSAMYLCASSLSQPGADTQYFGPGTRLTVL.